The rows below give T cell receptor beta chains drawn from one sample of a study of blood T cell repertoires in COVID-19. Libraries were prepared by immunoSEQ multiplex PCR; TCRdb keeps only in-frame clonotypes and omits some of them. Of roughly 130,000 clones listed, 84% are singletons. Specimen: PBMCs or T cells enriched from blood (not recorded which). These receptors were collected from a woman younger than 45 who had recovered from COVID-19. CDR3s include the opening cysteine and the closing phenylalanine or tryptophan. The order of the fields is V gene, J gene, CDR3 protein.

V gene: TRBV21-1; J gene: TRBJ1-5; CDR3 protein: CASSKPPGSNQPQHF
V gene: TRBV5-5; J gene: TRBJ1-4; CDR3 protein: CASSLEGQGLDEKLFF
V gene: TRBV18; J gene: TRBJ2-5; CDR3 protein: CASSPGTGRWETQYF
V gene: TRBV9; J gene: TRBJ2-5; CDR3 protein: CASSRRQGVTGGSQETQYF
V gene: TRBV7-3; J gene: TRBJ1-1; CDR3 protein: CASSNGPTGKAFF
V gene: TRBV6-5; J gene: TRBJ1-2; CDR3 protein: CASSSTADTSYGYTF
V gene: TRBV27; J gene: TRBJ2-6; CDR3 protein: CASSHLRTGANVLTF
V gene: TRBV25-1; J gene: TRBJ1-6; CDR3 protein: CASTGQGRSPLHF
V gene: TRBV7-9; J gene: TRBJ2-2; CDR3 protein: CASSPPSGKSPGELFF
V gene: TRBV29-1; J gene: TRBJ2-1; CDR3 protein: CSVAGREGLVQFF
V gene: TRBV3-1/TRBV3-2; J gene: TRBJ2-7; CDR3 protein: CASSLGTGGGYEQYF
V gene: TRBV18; J gene: TRBJ1-2; CDR3 protein: CASSNGGFGYTF
V gene: TRBV28; J gene: TRBJ2-1; CDR3 protein: CASSSSGGGYNEQFF
V gene: TRBV7-9; J gene: TRBJ1-4; CDR3 protein: CASSLLTGGDEKLFF
V gene: TRBV7-8; J gene: TRBJ1-2; CDR3 protein: CASSPKAAVAARGYTF
V gene: TRBV6-5; J gene: TRBJ2-7; CDR3 protein: CASSTRQAYEQYF
V gene: TRBV19; J gene: TRBJ1-6; CDR3 protein: CASSEGDSPLHF
V gene: TRBV29-1; J gene: TRBJ1-5; CDR3 protein: CSVLQGPNQPQHF
V gene: TRBV19; J gene: TRBJ1-1; CDR3 protein: CASSIRGNTEAFF
V gene: TRBV5-5; J gene: TRBJ2-7; CDR3 protein: CASSLVAGSYEQYF
V gene: TRBV7-2; J gene: TRBJ2-7; CDR3 protein: CASSLGVQGGEQYF
V gene: TRBV18; J gene: TRBJ1-4; CDR3 protein: CASSSLQGDEKLFF
V gene: TRBV19; J gene: TRBJ1-1; CDR3 protein: CASSIDMNTEAFF
V gene: TRBV3-1/TRBV3-2; J gene: TRBJ2-2; CDR3 protein: CASSQARGSGELFF
V gene: TRBV24-1; J gene: TRBJ2-3; CDR3 protein: CATSYAGTDTQYF
V gene: TRBV7-2; J gene: TRBJ2-5; CDR3 protein: CASSLVSGSVQETQYF
V gene: TRBV28; J gene: TRBJ2-7; CDR3 protein: CASSSTVFTYEQYF
V gene: TRBV10-3; J gene: TRBJ2-1; CDR3 protein: CAISDPKGDRLNEQFF
V gene: TRBV9; J gene: TRBJ2-1; CDR3 protein: CASSVELTGDNEQFF